The 15 T cell receptor beta chains reported below all come from one sample, sequenced in a study of control samples from healthy donors and cancer patients. This table comes from immunoSEQ multiplex PCR, and its TCRdb copy is limited to in-frame clones, with some not included. This table has approximately 28,000 clones, 90% to 95% appearing once. The sample comprised PBMCs. All receptors derive from a man aged 50-59 years with lung cancer.

The genes are TRBV18 and TRBJ2-5; D perhaps matches TRBD2 (5 bases). V dropped 4 bases and J dropped 4 bases, with 16 bases sitting between them. The CDR3 is 15 residues long. CDR1 is KGHSH, CDR2 LQKENI, per germline. The chain's CDR3 is CASSLPLGEGETQYF. CDR3 bases: TGTGCCAGCTCACTACCGTTGGGAGAGGGAGAGACCCAGTACTTC.

The rearrangement links TRBV16 to TRBJ1-1; D possibly corresponds to TRBD1 (6 bases). Germline V gives CDR1 KGHSY, CDR2 FQNENV. V was cut by 4 bases and J by 1 base, with 16 bases left in between. The CDR3 spans 16 residues. CDR3 nucleotides: TGTGCCAGCAGCCCTTCATCGGGACACTCGAACACTGAAGCTTTCTTT. Translation gives CASSPSSGHSNTEAFF.

The chain couples TRBV13 to TRBJ1-1; D is ambiguous. CDR1 PRHDT and CDR2 FYEKMQ come from the germline V gene (reference sequence). The CDR3 runs to 16 residues. V lost 5 bases to trimming and J lost 4 bases, with 20 bases between them. DNA of the CDR3: TGTGCCAGCAGCCCGCGGACGGAACTTATGGGCACTGAAGCTTTCTTT. Translated, it gives CASSPRTELMGTEAFF.

J is TRBJ1-2 and V is TRBV3-1 (or the pseudogene TRBV3-2); D remains unclear. Trimming left V 3 bases short and J 4 bases short, with 9 bases between. The CDR3 has 13 residues. CDR1 and CDR2 (germline): LGHDT, YNNKEL (reference sequence). CDR3 coding DNA: TGTGCCAGCAGCCAGGGAGTACGCTATGGCTACACCTTC. It yields the protein CASSQGVRYGYTF.

In its sample, this clone was seen once. V is TRBV10-3 and J is TRBJ2-3; 8 positions agree with TRBD2. The CDR3 totals 14 residues. The germline CDR1 and CDR2 sequences are ENHRY and SYGVKD. The trim removed 4 bases at V and 5 bases at J, leaving 5 bases unmatched. The CDR3 reads CAISAGLAGDTQYF. As DNA, the CDR3 is TGTGCCATCAGTGCTGGACTAGCAGGAGATACGCAGTATTTT.

V is TRBV2 and J is TRBJ1-2; D ambiguous. The germline V gene encodes CDR1 SNHLY and CDR2 FYNNEI. This CDR3 contains 11 residues. V was pared by 3 bases and J by 6 bases, with 5 bases between. CDR3 amino acids: CASSETDGYTF. The CDR3 nucleotides read TGTGCCAGCAGTGAGACCGATGGCTACACCTTC.

The V gene is TRBV6-2 or TRBV6-3, the J gene TRBJ2-2; no firm D call. Germline values: CDR1 MNHEY, CDR2 SVGEGT. The V end was cut by 2 bases, the J end by 5 bases, with 12 bases between. CDR3 length: 15 residues. The CDR3 protein is CASSYPPQDTGELFF. The CDR3 nucleotides are TGTGCCAGCAGTTACCCCCCCCAAGATACCGGGGAGCTGTTTTTT.

The chain recombines TRBV30 with TRBJ1-3; D call uncertain. The CDR3 is made up of 13 amino acids. From germline, CDR1 is GTSNPN and CDR2 SVGIG (reference sequence). Trimming shortened V by 1 base and J by 0 bases, and 4 bases separated the two germline ends. The CDR3 sequence is CAWSASSGNTIYF. CDR3 sequence (DNA): TGTGCCTGGAGTGCCAGCTCTGGAAACACCATATATTTT.

The chain couples TRBV13 to TRBJ1-2, with TRBD1 matching 12 bases. From germline, CDR1 is PRHDT and CDR2 FYEKMQ (reference sequence). This CDR3 contains 16 residues. The ends lost 4 bases at V and 4 bases at J; junction bases unmatched: 7. The CDR3 loop is CASSWLRDRGLYGYTF. The CDR3, as DNA: TGTGCCAGCAGCTGGCTCCGGGACAGGGGGCTCTATGGCTACACCTTC.

V usage is TRBV13 and J usage is TRBJ1-1; D gene unclear. Trimming took off 0 bases at V and 5 bases at J, with 7 bases between the two ends. The CDR3 length is 13 residues. The germline gives CDR1 PRHDT, CDR2 FYEKMQ (reference sequence). CDR3 bases: TGTGCCAGCAGCTTAGGGCTCGGGACTGAAGCTTTCTTT. Amino acid sequence: CASSLGLGTEAFF.

The rearrangement joins TRBV6-5 to TRBJ2-1; D perhaps matches TRBD1 (5 bases). The V and J ends lost 2 bases and 7 bases respectively, with 9 bases between them. The CDR3 is 13 amino acids. Germline CDR1 MNHEY, CDR2 SVGAGI. In nucleotides, the CDR3 is TGTGCCAGCAGTTACGGGCAGGGAAATGAGCAGTTCTTC. Its translation is CASSYGQGNEQFF.

The chain links TRBV15 to TRBJ1-5; D is undetermined. Trimming took 0 bases from V and 3 from J, leaving 9 bases between them. The length of the CDR3 is 15 residues. Germline CDR1 reads LNHNV; CDR2 reads YYDKDF (reference sequence). DNA of the CDR3: TGTGCCACCAGCAGAGATCAGCTAGTCAATCAGCCCCAGCATTTT. Residues: CATSRDQLVNQPQHF.

This clone appeared once. CDR3: CSVANGNYGYTF. The CDR3 DNA follows: TGCAGCGTTGCCAACGGAAACTATGGCTACACCTTC. The chain joins TRBV29-1 to TRBJ1-2; D remains ambiguous. Germline V gene data show CDR1 as SQVTM and CDR2 as ANQGSEA. V was clipped by 4 bases and J by 2 bases, with 8 bases between them. The CDR3 consists of 12 residues.

V is TRBV5-6 and J is TRBJ1-1, with 8 positions matching TRBD1. The CDR3 runs to 15 residues. V shed 4 bases, J shed 1 base, and the junction held 6 bases outside the gene matches. CDR1 and CDR2 from the germline V gene are SGHDT and YYEEEE. CDR3 amino acids: CASSPTGAANTEAFF. In nucleotides, the CDR3 is TGTGCCAGCAGCCCGACAGGGGCGGCGAACACTGAAGCTTTCTTT. Combining the CDR3 with reference TRBV5-6 and TRBJ1-1 gives the whole variable domain DAGVTQSPTHLIKTRGQQVTLRCSPKSGHDTVSWYQQALGQGPQFIFQYYEEEERQRGNFPDRFSGHQFPNYSSELNVNALLLGDSALYLCASSPTGAANTEAFFGQGTRLTVV.

The rearrangement uses TRBV5-4 and TRBJ2-1, with TRBD2 as a possible D gene (6 bases). CDR3 length equals 15 residues. Germline loops: CDR1 SGHNT, CDR2 YYREEE (reference sequence). Trimming stripped 3 bases from V and 6 bases from J, with 16 bases between. As DNA, the CDR3 is TGTGCCAGCAGCTCCATCCCGGAGGGGTTCAATGAGCAGTTCTTC. Translating gives CASSSIPEGFNEQFF.